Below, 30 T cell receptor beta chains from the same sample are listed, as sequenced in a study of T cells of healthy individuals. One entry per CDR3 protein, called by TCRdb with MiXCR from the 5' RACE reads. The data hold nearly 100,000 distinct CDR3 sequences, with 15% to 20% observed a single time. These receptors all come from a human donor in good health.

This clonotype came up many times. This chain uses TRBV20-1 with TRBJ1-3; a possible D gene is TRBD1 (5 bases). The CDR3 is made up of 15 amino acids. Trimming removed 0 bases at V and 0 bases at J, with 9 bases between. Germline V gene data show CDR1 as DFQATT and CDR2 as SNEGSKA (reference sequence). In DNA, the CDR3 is TGCAGTGCTAGAGATGGGACCCACTCTGGAAACACCATATATTTT. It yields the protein CSARDGTHSGNTIYF.

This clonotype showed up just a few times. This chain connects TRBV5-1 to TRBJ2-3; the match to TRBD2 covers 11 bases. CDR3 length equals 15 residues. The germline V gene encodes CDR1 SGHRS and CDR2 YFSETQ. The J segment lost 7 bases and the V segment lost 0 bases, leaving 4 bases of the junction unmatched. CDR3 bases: TGCGCCAGCAGCTTGGAGGCTAGCGGGGGGAATACGCAGTATTTT. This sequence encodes CASSLEASGGNTQYF.

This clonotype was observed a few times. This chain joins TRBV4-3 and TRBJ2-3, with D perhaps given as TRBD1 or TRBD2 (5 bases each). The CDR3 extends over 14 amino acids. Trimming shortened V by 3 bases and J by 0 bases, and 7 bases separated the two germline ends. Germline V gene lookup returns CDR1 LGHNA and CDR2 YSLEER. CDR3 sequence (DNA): TGCGCCAGCAGCCACCGGGACAGCACAGATACGCAGTATTTT. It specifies CASSHRDSTDTQYF.

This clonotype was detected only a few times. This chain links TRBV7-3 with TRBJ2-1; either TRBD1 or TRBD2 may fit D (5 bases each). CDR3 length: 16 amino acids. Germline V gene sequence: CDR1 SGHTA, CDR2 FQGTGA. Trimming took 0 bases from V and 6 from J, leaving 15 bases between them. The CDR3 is CASSLTGGPPVNEQFF. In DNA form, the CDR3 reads TGTGCCAGCAGCTTAACTGGGGGACCCCCGGTCAATGAGCAGTTCTTC.

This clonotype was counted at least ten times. The CDR3 coding sequence is TGTGCCAGCATGAGGGAGGAGACCCAGTACTTC. It translates to CASMREETQYF. The chain couples TRBV2 to TRBJ2-5; the D gene is possibly TRBD2 (5 bases). CDR1 SNHLY and CDR2 FYNNEI come from the germline V gene. The CDR3 consists of 11 residues. The V and J ends lost 7 bases and 5 bases respectively, with 8 bases between them.

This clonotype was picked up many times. The CDR3 coding sequence is TGTGCCAGCAGTGAAACGTATAGCAATCAGCCCCAGCATTTT. Protein: CASSETYSNQPQHF. The V and J genes are TRBV2 and TRBJ1-5; D gene unclear. V was trimmed by 2 bases and J by 0 bases, leaving 5 bases between them. CDR1 and CDR2 (germline): SNHLY, FYNNEI. The CDR3 extends over 14 amino acids. Full variable domain (missing parts from reference TRBV2 and TRBJ1-5): EPEVTQTPSHQVTQMGQEVILRCVPISNHLYFYWYRQILGQKVEFLVSFYNNEISEKSEIFDDQFSVERPDGSNFTLKIRSTKLEDSAMYFCASSETYSNQPQHFGDGTRLSIL.

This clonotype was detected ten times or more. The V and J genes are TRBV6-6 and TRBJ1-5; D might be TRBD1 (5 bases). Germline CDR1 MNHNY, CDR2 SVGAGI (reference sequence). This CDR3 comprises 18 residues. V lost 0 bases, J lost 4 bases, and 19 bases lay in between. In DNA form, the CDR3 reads TGTGCCAGCAGTTACTCGAGGTCGCAGGGCGCTGGGAATCAGCCCCAGCATTTT. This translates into CASSYSRSQGAGNQPQHF.

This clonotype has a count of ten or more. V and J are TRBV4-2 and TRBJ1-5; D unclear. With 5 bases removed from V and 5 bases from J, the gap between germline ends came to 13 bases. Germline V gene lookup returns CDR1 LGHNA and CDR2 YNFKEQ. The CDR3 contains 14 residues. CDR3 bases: TGTGCCAGCAGCTCTACTATCGGGTATCAGCCCCAGCATTTT. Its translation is CASSSTIGYQPQHF.

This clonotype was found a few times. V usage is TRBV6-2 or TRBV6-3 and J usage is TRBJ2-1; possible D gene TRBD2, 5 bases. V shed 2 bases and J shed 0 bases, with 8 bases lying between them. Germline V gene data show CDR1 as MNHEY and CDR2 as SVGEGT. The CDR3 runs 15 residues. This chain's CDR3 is CASSYIASSYNEQFF. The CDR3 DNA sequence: TGTGCCAGCAGTTACATAGCGAGCTCCTACAATGAGCAGTTCTTC.

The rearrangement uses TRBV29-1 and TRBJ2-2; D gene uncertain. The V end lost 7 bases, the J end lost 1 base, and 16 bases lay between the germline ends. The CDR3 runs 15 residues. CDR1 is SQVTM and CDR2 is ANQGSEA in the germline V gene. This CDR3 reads CSAPGPKGNTGELFF. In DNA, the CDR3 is TGCAGCGCACCAGGACCTAAAGGGAACACCGGGGAGCTGTTTTTT.

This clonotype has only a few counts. The CDR3 spells CASSQSRLAGGRRETQYF. CDR3 nucleotides: TGCGCCAGCAGCCAATCTAGGCTAGCGGGGGGCCGACGAGAGACCCAGTACTTC. This chain joins TRBV4-1 and TRBJ2-5, with TRBD2 matching 11 bases. The germline V gene has CDR1 MGHRA and CDR2 YSYEKL. The CDR3 runs 18 residues. The junction had 12 bases not matched to a gene; V was cut back by 2 bases and J by 4 bases.

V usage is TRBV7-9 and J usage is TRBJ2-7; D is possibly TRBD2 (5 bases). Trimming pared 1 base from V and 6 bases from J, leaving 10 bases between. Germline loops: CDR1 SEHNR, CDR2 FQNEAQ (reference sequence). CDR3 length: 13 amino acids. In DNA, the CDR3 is TGTGCCAGCAGCTTAGTGCGGGTAGGCGAGCAGTACTTC. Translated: CASSLVRVGEQYF.

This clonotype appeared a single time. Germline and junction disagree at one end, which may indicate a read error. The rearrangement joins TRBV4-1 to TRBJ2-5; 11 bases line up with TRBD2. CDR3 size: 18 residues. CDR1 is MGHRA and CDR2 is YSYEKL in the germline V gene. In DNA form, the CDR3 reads TGCGACAGCAGCCAATCTAGGCTAGCGGGGGGCCGACGAGAGACCCAGTACTTC. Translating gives CDSSQSRLAGGRRETQYF.

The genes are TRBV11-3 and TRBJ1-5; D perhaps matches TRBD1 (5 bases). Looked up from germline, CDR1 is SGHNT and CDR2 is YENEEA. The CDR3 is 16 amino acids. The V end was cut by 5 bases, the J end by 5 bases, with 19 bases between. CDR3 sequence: CASSRIGARGDQPQHF. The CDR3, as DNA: TGTGCCAGCAGCCGTATAGGGGCTCGAGGGGATCAGCCCCAGCATTTT.

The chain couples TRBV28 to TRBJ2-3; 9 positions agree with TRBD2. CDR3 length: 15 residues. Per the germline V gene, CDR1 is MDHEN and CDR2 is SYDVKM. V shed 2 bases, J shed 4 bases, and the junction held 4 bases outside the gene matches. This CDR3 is CASSLRRGGADTQYF. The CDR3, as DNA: TGTGCCAGCAGTTTAAGGCGGGGGGGGGCAGATACGCAGTATTTT.

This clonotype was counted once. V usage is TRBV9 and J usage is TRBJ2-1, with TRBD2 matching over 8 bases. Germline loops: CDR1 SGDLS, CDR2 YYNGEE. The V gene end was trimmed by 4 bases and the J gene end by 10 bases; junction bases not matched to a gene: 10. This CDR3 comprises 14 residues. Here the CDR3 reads CASSKTSANYEQFF. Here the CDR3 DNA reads TGTGCCAGCAGCAAGACTAGCGCGAACTACGAGCAGTTCTTC.

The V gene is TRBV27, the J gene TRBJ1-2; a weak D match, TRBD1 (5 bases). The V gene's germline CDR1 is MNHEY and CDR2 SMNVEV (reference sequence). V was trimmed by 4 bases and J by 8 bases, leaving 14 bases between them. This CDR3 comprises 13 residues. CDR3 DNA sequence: TGTGCCAGCAGTTGCCGTGGGGCTGACGGCTACACCTTC. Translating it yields CASSCRGADGYTF.

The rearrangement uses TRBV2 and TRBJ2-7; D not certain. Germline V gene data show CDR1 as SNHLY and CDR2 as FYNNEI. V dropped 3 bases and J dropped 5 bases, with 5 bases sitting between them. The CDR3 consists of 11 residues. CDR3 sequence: CASSERHEQYF. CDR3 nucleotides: TGTGCCAGCAGTGAGCGGCACGAGCAGTACTTC.

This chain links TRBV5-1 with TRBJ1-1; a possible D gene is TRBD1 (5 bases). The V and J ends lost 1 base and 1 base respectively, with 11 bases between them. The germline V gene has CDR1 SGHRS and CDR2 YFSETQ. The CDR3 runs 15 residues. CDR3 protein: CASSLTGGRNTEAFF. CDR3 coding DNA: TGCGCCAGCAGCTTGACAGGAGGACGGAACACTGAAGCTTTCTTT. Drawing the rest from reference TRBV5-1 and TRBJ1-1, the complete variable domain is KAGVTQTPRYLIKTRGQQVTLSCSPISGHRSVSWYQQTPGQGLQFLFEYFSETQRNKGNFPGRFSGRQFSNSRSEMNVSTLELGDSALYLCASSLTGGRNTEAFFGQGTRLTVV.

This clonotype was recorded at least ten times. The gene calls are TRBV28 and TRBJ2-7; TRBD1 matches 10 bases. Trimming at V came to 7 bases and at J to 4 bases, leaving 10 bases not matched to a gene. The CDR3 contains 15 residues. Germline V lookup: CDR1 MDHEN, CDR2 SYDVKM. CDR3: CASTLSPGQGYEQYF. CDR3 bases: TGTGCCAGCACTCTAAGCCCGGGACAGGGGTACGAGCAGTACTTC.

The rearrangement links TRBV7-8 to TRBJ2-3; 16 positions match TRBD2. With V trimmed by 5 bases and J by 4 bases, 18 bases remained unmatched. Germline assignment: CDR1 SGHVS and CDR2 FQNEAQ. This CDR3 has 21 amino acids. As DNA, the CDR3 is TGTGCCAGCAGCCCGCGACCCAAGGGACTAGCGGGAGGGATAGGCGCAGATACGCAGTATTTT. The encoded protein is CASSPRPKGLAGGIGADTQYF.

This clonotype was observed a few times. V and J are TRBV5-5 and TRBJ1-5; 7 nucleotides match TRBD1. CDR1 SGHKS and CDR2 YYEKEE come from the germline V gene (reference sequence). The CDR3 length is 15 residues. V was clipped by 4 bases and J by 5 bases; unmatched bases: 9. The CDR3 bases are TGTGCCAGCAGCCGAGCTGGGGACAGCTATCAGCCCCAGCATTTT. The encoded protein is CASSRAGDSYQPQHF.

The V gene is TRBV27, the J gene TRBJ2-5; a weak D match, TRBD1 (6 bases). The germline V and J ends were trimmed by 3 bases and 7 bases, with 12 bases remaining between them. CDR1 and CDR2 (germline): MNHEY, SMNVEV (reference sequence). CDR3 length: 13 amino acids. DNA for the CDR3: TGTGCCAGCAGTTTGTACAAGACAGGGACCCAGTACTTC. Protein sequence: CASSLYKTGTQYF.

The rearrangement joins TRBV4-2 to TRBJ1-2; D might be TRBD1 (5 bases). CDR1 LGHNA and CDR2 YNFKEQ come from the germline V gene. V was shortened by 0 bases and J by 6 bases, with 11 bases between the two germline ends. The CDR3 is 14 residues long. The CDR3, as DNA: TGTGCCAGCAGCCAAGATCCCAGGGTGGATGGCTACACCTTC. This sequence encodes CASSQDPRVDGYTF.

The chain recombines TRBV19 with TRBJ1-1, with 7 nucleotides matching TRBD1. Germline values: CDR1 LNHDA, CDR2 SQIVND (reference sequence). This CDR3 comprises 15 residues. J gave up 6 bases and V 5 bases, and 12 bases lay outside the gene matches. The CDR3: CASSQGATGSAEAFF. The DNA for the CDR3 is TGTGCCAGTAGTCAGGGCGCGACAGGGTCCGCTGAAGCTTTCTTT. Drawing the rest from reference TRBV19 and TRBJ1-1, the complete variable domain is DGGITQSPKYLFRKEGQNVTLSCEQNLNHDAMYWYRQDPGQGLRLIYYSQIVNDFQKGDIAEGYSVSREKKESFPLTVTSAQKNPTAFYLCASSQGATGSAEAFFGQGTRLTVV.

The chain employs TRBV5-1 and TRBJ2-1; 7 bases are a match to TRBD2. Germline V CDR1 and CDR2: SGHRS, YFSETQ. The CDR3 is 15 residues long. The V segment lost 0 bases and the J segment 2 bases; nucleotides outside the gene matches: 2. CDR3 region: CASSLGLAAYNEQFF. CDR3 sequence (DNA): TGCGCCAGCAGCTTGGGGCTAGCGGCCTACAATGAGCAGTTCTTC.

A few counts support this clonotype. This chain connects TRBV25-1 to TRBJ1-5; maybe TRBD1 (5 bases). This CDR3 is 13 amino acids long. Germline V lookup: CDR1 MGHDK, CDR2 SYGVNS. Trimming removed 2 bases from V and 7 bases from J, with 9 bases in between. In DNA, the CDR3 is TGTGCCAGCAGTGAAGGGGGACCGCAGCCCCAGCATTTT. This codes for CASSEGGPQPQHF.

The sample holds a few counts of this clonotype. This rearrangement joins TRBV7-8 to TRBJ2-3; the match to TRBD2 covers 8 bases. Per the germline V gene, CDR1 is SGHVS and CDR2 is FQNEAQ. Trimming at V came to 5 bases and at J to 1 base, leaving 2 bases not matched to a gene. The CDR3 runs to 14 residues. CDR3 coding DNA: TGTGCCAGCAGCCCGGGGGGGCGCACAGATACGCAGTATTTT. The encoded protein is CASSPGGRTDTQYF.

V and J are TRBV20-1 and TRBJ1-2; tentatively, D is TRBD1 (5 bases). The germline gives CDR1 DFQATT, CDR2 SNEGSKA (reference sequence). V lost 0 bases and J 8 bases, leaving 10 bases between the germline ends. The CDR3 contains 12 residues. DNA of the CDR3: TGCAGTGCTAGAGATCAGGGAGCAGGCTACACCTTC. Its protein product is CSARDQGAGYTF.

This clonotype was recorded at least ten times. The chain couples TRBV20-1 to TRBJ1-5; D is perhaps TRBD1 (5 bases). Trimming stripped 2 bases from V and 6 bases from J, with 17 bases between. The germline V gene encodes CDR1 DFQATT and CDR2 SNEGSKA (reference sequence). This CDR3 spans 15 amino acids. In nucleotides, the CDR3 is TGCAGTGCTAGACAGAGCAGCAGGGAGAGTCAGCCCCAGCATTTT. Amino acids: CSARQSSRESQPQHF.